This TCR beta chain was profiled in a study of T cell changes during pregnancy in multiple sclerosis. Sequenced by immunoSEQ multiplex PCR; TCRdb stores in-frame clones only, minus some. The sample records roughly 56,000 clones, about 90% being singletons. CDR1 and CDR2 (germline): GTSNPN, SVGIG (reference sequence). CDR3 length: 13 amino acids. The J segment lost 5 bases and the V segment lost 5 bases, leaving 4 bases of the junction unmatched. The chain uses TRBV30 and TRBJ1-1, with TRBD1 matching 11 bases. This TCR was sampled from a female donor in good health, enrolled as a control in a pregnancy study. This specimen consisted of CD4+ T cells from peripheral blood mononuclear cells, obtained after pregnancy. CDR3 nucleotide sequence: TGTGCCTGGGGACAGGGGGCCAGGACTGAAGCTTTCTTT. This translates into CAWGQGARTEAFF.